One sample yielded the 15 T cell receptor beta chains listed below, sequenced in a study of T-cell reconstitution after alpha-beta-depleted transplantation in children. Molecular barcoding with unique molecular identifiers was used for the TCRbeta library. A single record per CDR3 protein comes from TCRdb applying MiXCR to the PCR reads. This table has hundreds of thousands of distinct CDR3 sequences, 8.5% to 10% appearing once. The material sequenced was PBMCs from the stem cell graft donor, taken from the stem cell graft. Receptors were obtained from a human donor who donated a stem cell graft to a child with acute lymphoblastic leukemia.

This clonotype was counted a few times. The chain joins TRBV5-1 to TRBJ2-3, with D hard to call. CDR1 and CDR2 (germline): SGHRS, YFSETQ. CDR3 length equals 15 residues. The V end was cut by 2 bases, the J end by 0 bases, with 10 bases between. Written as DNA, the CDR3 is TGCGCCAGCAGCTTAGTTCCGGCTAGCACAGATACGCAGTATTTT. This gives the protein CASSLVPASTDTQYF.

The V call is TRBV2, the J call TRBJ2-7; perhaps TRBD2 as D (6 bases). The CDR3 length is 13 residues. Germline CDR1 and CDR2: SNHLY and FYNNEI. Trimming stripped 6 bases from V and 5 bases from J, with 14 bases between. CDR3 amino acids: CASSGTSFHEQYF. CDR3 DNA sequence: TGTGCCAGCAGCGGTACTAGCTTTCACGAGCAGTACTTC.

This clonotype was detected a few times. The gene calls are TRBV29-1 and TRBJ1-2; perhaps TRBD1 as D (5 bases). Germline V gene sequence: CDR1 SQVTM, CDR2 ANQGSEA. Trimming cost V 6 bases and J 10 bases, with 21 bases left between them. The CDR3 has 13 amino acids. The CDR3 loop reads CSVLGSPDTHYTF. The DNA of the CDR3 is TGCAGCGTGCTAGGCTCGCCGGACACCCACTACACCTTC.

The sample holds a few counts of this clonotype. The J gene is TRBJ1-2, the V gene TRBV6-1, with D unclear. Germline loops: CDR1 MNHNS, CDR2 SASEGT. CDR3 length equals 14 residues. Trimming pared 0 bases from V and 2 bases from J, leaving 7 bases between. The CDR3 sequence: CASSEAMVNYGYTF. DNA of the CDR3: TGTGCCAGCAGTGAAGCGATGGTGAACTATGGCTACACCTTC.

The chain uses TRBV7-2 and TRBJ2-4; 8 positions agree with TRBD2. CDR3 length: 15 amino acids. Germline V gene lookup returns CDR1 SGHTA and CDR2 FQGNSA. V lost 2 bases, J lost 1 base, and 1 base stayed unmatched. The CDR3 loop is CASSLSGGAKNIQYF. CDR3 sequence (DNA): TGTGCCAGCAGCTTAAGCGGGGGTGCCAAAAACATTCAGTACTTC.

This clonotype has more than one count but fewer than ten. V and J are TRBV7-8 and TRBJ1-6; D perhaps matches TRBD1 (5 bases). Per the germline V gene, CDR1 is SGHVS and CDR2 is FQNEAQ. The CDR3 has 16 residues. Trimming took 0 bases from V and 7 from J, leaving 13 bases between them. CDR3 amino acids: CASSLASQGFNSPLHF. The CDR3 DNA sequence: TGTGCCAGCAGCTTAGCGAGCCAGGGCTTCAATTCACCCCTCCACTTT.

This clonotype was seen many times. The chain uses TRBV5-1 and TRBJ2-1; TRBD2 is a possible D gene (7 bases). The CDR3 is 16 residues long. Trimming pared 0 bases from V and 2 bases from J, leaving 12 bases between. CDR1 SGHRS and CDR2 YFSETQ come from the germline V gene. The CDR3 loop is CASSLEGGETYNEQFF. CDR3 nucleotides: TGCGCCAGCAGCTTGGAGGGGGGGGAGACCTACAATGAGCAGTTCTTC. The variable domain in full, completed from reference TRBV5-1 and TRBJ2-1, reads KAGVTQTPRYLIKTRGQQVTLSCSPISGHRSVSWYQQTPGQGLQFLFEYFSETQRNKGNFPGRFSGRQFSNSRSEMNVSTLELGDSALYLCASSLEGGETYNEQFFGPGTRLTVL.

This clonotype was seen ten or more times. The genes are TRBV7-8 and TRBJ1-1; maybe TRBD1 (6 bases). CDR1 and CDR2 from the germline V gene are SGHVS and FQNEAQ. The V end was cut by 1 base, the J end by 0 bases, with 12 bases between. This CDR3 has 16 amino acids. CDR3 bases: TGTGCCAGCAGCTTAGATACAGGGAGCATGAACACTGAAGCTTTCTTT. Protein sequence: CASSLDTGSMNTEAFF.

The genes are TRBV7-8 and TRBJ2-7; 7 bases align to TRBD2. Germline lookup yields CDR1 SGHVS and CDR2 FQNEAQ. This CDR3 contains 14 residues. Unmatched junction bases numbered 3, after V lost 1 base and J lost 3 bases. CDR3 coding DNA: TGTGCCAGCAGCTTAGACGGGGGGTTCTACGAGCAGTACTTC. Translation: CASSLDGGFYEQYF.

The sample holds a few counts of this clonotype. V and J are TRBV12-3 or TRBV12-4 and TRBJ2-1; tentatively, D is TRBD2 (5 bases). The ends were cut back, 0 bases at V and 8 bases at J, with 11 bases in the middle. The CDR3 spans 14 residues. The CDR3 here is CASSLARGIHEQFF. The CDR3 nucleotides are TGTGCCAGCAGTTTAGCGCGAGGGATTCATGAGCAGTTCTTC.

This clonotype was observed many times. The chain carries TRBV5-1 and TRBJ2-6; D is unclear. This CDR3 spans 15 amino acids. Trimming took 0 bases from V and 2 from J, leaving 6 bases between them. Germline CDR1 and CDR2: SGHRS and YFSETQ. CDR3 in amino acids: CASSLAGTGANVLTF. The CDR3 DNA reads TGCGCCAGCAGCTTGGCCGGAACTGGGGCCAACGTCCTGACTTTC.

The V and J genes are TRBV19 and TRBJ1-1; 8 bases line up with TRBD1. There are 14 residues in the CDR3. In germline, CDR1 is LNHDA, CDR2 SQIVND (reference sequence). The V segment lost 7 bases and the J segment 4 bases; nucleotides outside the gene matches: 8. CDR3 in DNA: TGTGCCAGTACTAAGACAGGGGTAGGCACTGAAGCTTTCTTT. Translation: CASTKTGVGTEAFF.

This clonotype was counted at least ten times. J is TRBJ1-2 and V is TRBV2, with D possibly TRBD1 on 6 matching bases. The CDR3 runs 15 residues. V shed 1 base and J shed 4 bases, with 13 bases lying between them. The germline CDR1 and CDR2 sequences are SNHLY and FYNNEI. CDR3 region: CASSEERGHGYGYTF. The DNA of the CDR3 is TGTGCCAGCAGTGAAGAGCGGGGGCACGGCTATGGCTACACCTTC.

The chain joins TRBV7-2 to TRBJ1-5; tentative D call: TRBD1 (6 bases). The CDR3 has 15 amino acids. The V and J ends lost 2 bases and 7 bases respectively, with 15 bases between them. Germline V gives CDR1 SGHTA, CDR2 FQGNSA. The CDR3 DNA reads TGTGCCAGCAGCTTATTTTCGGGGGCAGGGCAGCCCCAGCATTTT. Encoded protein: CASSLFSGAGQPQHF.

This clonotype was seen a few times. This sequence joins TRBV29-1 and TRBJ1-2, with TRBD1 identical over 7 bases. V lost 5 bases to trimming and J lost 7 bases; unmatched junction nucleotides: 10. This CDR3 contains 13 residues. Germline CDR1 is SQVTM and CDR2 is ANQGSEA. CDR3 nucleotides: TGCAGCGTTTCCCCGGGGCGACAGGGTGGCTACACCTTC. This sequence encodes CSVSPGRQGGYTF.